Below are 30 T cell receptor beta chains sequenced from a single sample in a study of cytomegalovirus exposure and HLA in healthy donors. The PCR employed 60 Vbeta primers together with 13 Jbeta primers. Sequencing was performed with immunoSEQ multiplex PCR; in TCRdb, only in-frame clones are kept and a portion is missing. Here the sample table reports roughly 57,000 clones. Sequenced input: PBMCs. The origin of the receptors is a young man in good health and CMV-seropositive.

This chain links TRBV18 with TRBJ1-5; D unresolved. The length of the CDR3 is 14 residues. Between the trimmed V and J ends, which lost 2 bases and 4 bases, there was a span of 9 bases. Germline loops: CDR1 KGHSH, CDR2 LQKENI. The DNA of the CDR3 is TGTGCCAGCTCACCAGAGACAACAAATCAGCCCCAGCATTTT. The encoded protein is CASSPETTNQPQHF. Supplemented by reference TRBV18 and TRBJ1-5, the full variable domain reads NAGVMQNPRHLVRRRGQEARLRCSPMKGHSHVYWYRQLPEEGLKFMVYLQKENIIDESGMPKERFSAEFPKEGPSILRIQQVVRGDSAAYFCASSPETTNQPQHFGDGTRLSIL.

The genes are TRBV7-2 and TRBJ2-1, with 8 bases lining up with TRBD2. The V gene's germline CDR1 is SGHTA and CDR2 FQGNSA. The CDR3 has 13 residues. The J segment lost 10 bases and the V segment lost 4 bases, leaving 6 bases of the junction unmatched. The CDR3: CASSSVAGREQFF. For the CDR3, the DNA is TGTGCCAGCAGCTCCGTAGCGGGGAGGGAGCAGTTCTTC.

This rearrangement joins TRBV9 to TRBJ2-1, with 9 bases identical to TRBD2. Germline V CDR1 and CDR2: SGDLS, YYNGEE. Trimming at V came to 2 bases and at J to 5 bases, leaving 8 bases not matched to a gene. The CDR3 length is 16 residues. CDR3: CASSVSLAGDNNEQFF. CDR3 bases: TGTGCCAGCAGCGTCTCATTAGCGGGAGATAACAATGAGCAGTTCTTC.

This chain links TRBV7-9 with TRBJ1-1; D gene unclear. CDR3 size: 15 residues. V lost 1 base and J 3 bases, leaving 12 bases between the germline ends. CDR1 is SEHNR, CDR2 FQNEAQ, per germline (reference sequence). The CDR3 DNA is TGTGCCAGCAGCTTAGGTTGGGCCAAAGACACTGAAGCTTTCTTT. Its protein is CASSLGWAKDTEAFF. Full variable domain (missing parts from reference TRBV7-9 and TRBJ1-1): DTGVSQNPRHKITKRGQNVTFRCDPISEHNRLYWYRQTLGQGPEFLTYFQNEAQLEKSRLLSDRFSAERPKGSFSTLEIQRTEQGDSAMYLCASSLGWAKDTEAFFGQGTRLTVV.

CDR3 amino acids: CASSEETGFSNQPQHF. In nucleotides, the CDR3 is TGTGCCAGCAGTGAAGAGACAGGTTTTAGCAATCAGCCCCAGCATTTT. The rearrangement uses TRBV25-1 and TRBJ1-5; the D gene is possibly TRBD1 (6 bases). Germline V gene sequence: CDR1 MGHDK, CDR2 SYGVNS. This CDR3 comprises 16 residues. V dropped 2 bases and J dropped 0 bases, with 11 bases sitting between them.

J is TRBJ2-5 and V is TRBV11-3, with 8 bases matching TRBD2. The CDR3 is 18 residues long. Germline V gene lookup returns CDR1 SGHNT and CDR2 YENEEA. V dropped 1 base and J dropped 3; count of bases not matched to a gene: 13. The CDR3 loop reads CASSLGGRSGTSKETQYF. Here the CDR3 DNA reads TGTGCCAGCAGCTTAGGAGGACGTAGCGGGACCTCCAAAGAGACCCAGTACTTC.

The chain employs TRBV14 and TRBJ2-1, with 7 nucleotides matching TRBD1. V shed 4 bases, J shed 7 bases, and the junction held 4 bases outside the gene matches. Germline assignment: CDR1 SGHDN and CDR2 FVKESK. The CDR3 consists of 13 residues. The CDR3 DNA is TGTGCCAGCAGCCGCAGCAGGGGGAATGAGCAGTTCTTC. It codes for CASSRSRGNEQFF.

The V gene is TRBV4-1, the J gene TRBJ2-1; 9 bases are a match to TRBD2. The germline gives CDR1 MGHRA, CDR2 YSYEKL. The junction had 7 bases not matched to a gene; V was cut back by 0 bases and J by 7 bases. The CDR3 totals 16 residues. CDR3 DNA: TGCGCCAGCAGCCAAGATCATAGCGGGAGTGCAAATGAGCAGTTCTTC. Its translation: CASSQDHSGSANEQFF.

The chain carries TRBV19 and TRBJ1-3, with a weak D call TRBD1 (6 bases). This CDR3 has 18 residues. V was pared by 4 bases and J by 2 bases, with 21 bases between. Germline-derived CDR1 and CDR2 are LNHDA and SQIVND (reference sequence). The CDR3 is CASSRRDKPSATGNTIYF. CDR3 coding DNA: TGTGCCAGTAGTAGAAGGGACAAGCCCTCAGCTACTGGAAACACCATATATTTT.

CDR3 DNA sequence: TGTGCCACCACCGGGACAGATGACGAAAAACTGTTTTTT. Its protein is CATTGTDDEKLFF. The V and J genes are TRBV2 and TRBJ1-4; 7 bases line up with TRBD1. Germline CDR1 reads SNHLY; CDR2 reads FYNNEI. Trimming cost V 10 bases and J 8 bases; bases outside gene matches: 10. The CDR3 spans 13 residues.

The rearrangement links TRBV7-9 to TRBJ2-7, with D hard to call. This CDR3 is built from 13 residues. Germline V CDR1 and CDR2: SEHNR, FQNEAQ (reference sequence). Trimming shortened V by 2 bases and J by 5 bases, and 10 bases separated the two germline ends. CDR3 loop: CASSLYAQNEQYF. The CDR3 coding sequence is TGTGCCAGCAGCTTATATGCACAAAACGAGCAGTACTTC.

The V gene is TRBV7-9, the J gene TRBJ1-1, with D unclear. Germline-derived CDR1 and CDR2 are SEHNR and FQNEAQ (reference sequence). This CDR3 is built from 13 residues. The V gene lost 9 bases and the J gene lost 5 bases, with 16 bases spanning the gap. The CDR3 here is CASSQGGRTEAFF. CDR3 in DNA: TGTGCCAGTTCCCAAGGAGGGCGGACTGAAGCTTTCTTT.

V usage is TRBV2 and J usage is TRBJ2-1, with 8 nucleotides matching TRBD2. The CDR3 has 17 residues. Germline V gene lookup returns CDR1 SNHLY and CDR2 FYNNEI. The V segment lost 6 bases and the J segment 0 bases; nucleotides outside the gene matches: 10. The CDR3 protein is CASRVLAGRISYNEQFF. DNA for the CDR3: TGTGCCAGCAGGGTTTTAGCGGGGCGGATCTCCTACAATGAGCAGTTCTTC.

By frequency, this clone is medium-sized (0.01 to 0.1%). The CDR3 protein is CASSIVVIRDREEGYGYTF. CDR3 nucleotide sequence: TGTGCCAGTAGTATAGTAGTTATAAGGGACAGGGAGGAAGGCTATGGCTACACCTTC. The chain combines TRBV19 with TRBJ1-2; 9 bases fit TRBD1. The ends lost 1 base at V and 4 bases at J; junction bases unmatched: 16. This CDR3 spans 19 amino acids. The germline gives CDR1 LNHDA, CDR2 SQIVND (reference sequence).

V is TRBV18 and J is TRBJ2-2; 7 nucleotides align to TRBD1. Germline V gene lookup returns CDR1 KGHSH and CDR2 LQKENI. This CDR3 has 15 residues. The V and J ends lost 1 base and 1 base, in that order; junction bases with no gene match: 0. The chain's CDR3 is CASSPRQGNTGELFF. CDR3 DNA sequence: TGTGCCAGCTCACCACGACAGGGGAACACCGGGGAGCTGTTTTTT.

The V call is TRBV29-1, the J call TRBJ2-5; D is possibly TRBD2 (6 bases). The J call is uncertain, as TRBJ2-7 better fits the DNA end. This CDR3 spans 15 amino acids. Germline V gene data show CDR1 as SQVTM and CDR2 as ANQGSEA. The CDR3 region has the DNA TGCAGCGTTGAAAGGTTAAGTGGGGGGAGTGGCGAGCAGTACTTC. It yields the protein CSVERLSGGSGEQYF.

The V call is TRBV30, the J call TRBJ1-1; D call uncertain. Between the trimmed V and J ends, which lost 4 bases and 3 bases, there was a span of 12 bases. Germline V lookup: CDR1 GTSNPN, CDR2 SVGIG (reference sequence). The CDR3 contains 13 residues. CDR3 sequence (DNA): TGTGCCTGGAACGGTCATCGGGACACTGAAGCTTTCTTT. This sequence encodes CAWNGHRDTEAFF.

This sequence joins TRBV5-1 and TRBJ2-7; 10 bases are a match to TRBD1. V lost 6 bases and J lost 4; bases outside the gene matches: 7. The length of the CDR3 is 14 residues. CDR1 and CDR2 (germline): SGHRS, YFSETQ. The CDR3 is CASKTAGQGYEQYF. CDR3 nucleotides: TGCGCCAGCAAGACCGCGGGACAGGGGTACGAGCAGTACTTC.

The chain is built from TRBV11-2 and TRBJ2-4; D ambiguous. The CDR3 runs 14 residues. Trimming took off 3 bases at V and 5 bases at J, with 11 bases between the two ends. The germline V gene has CDR1 SGHAT and CDR2 FQNNGV. The CDR3 DNA reads as TGTGCCAGCAGCTTCTACGGCGCGGAAAACATTCAGTACTTC. Protein product: CASSFYGAENIQYF.

The chain combines TRBV27 with TRBJ2-7, with 9 bases identical to TRBD1. The trim removed 5 bases at V and 7 bases at J, leaving 9 bases unmatched. The length of the CDR3 is 14 residues. In germline, CDR1 is MNHEY, CDR2 SMNVEV (reference sequence). The CDR3 coding sequence is TGTGCCAGCAGTCCTCGGGGACAGGGTTGGGAGCAGTACTTC. Translating it yields CASSPRGQGWEQYF.

The chain has TRBV9 and TRBJ2-3; D may be TRBD2 (6 bases). Germline CDR1 is SGDLS and CDR2 is YYNGEE. The germline V and J ends were trimmed by 3 bases and 0 bases, with 11 bases remaining between them. This CDR3 has 15 residues. The CDR3 sequence is CASSGSGTSTDTQYF. In DNA, the CDR3 is TGTGCCAGCAGCGGTTCCGGGACTAGCACAGATACGCAGTATTTT.

CDR3 DNA: TGTGCCAGCAGCCTCAAGACTAGCGGGAGGGCCGTGGCAGATACGCAGTATTTT. Its protein product is CASSLKTSGRAVADTQYF. V usage is TRBV11-2 and J usage is TRBJ2-3, with 14 bases matching TRBD2. The germline V gene has CDR1 SGHAT and CDR2 FQNNGV. This CDR3 contains 18 residues. J was trimmed by 4 bases and V by 5 bases; bases with no gene match: 11.

The CDR3 sequence: CASSLPRWGGSNTGELFF. CDR3 bases: TGTGCCAGCAGCCTCCCGCGCTGGGGAGGATCGAACACCGGGGAGCTGTTTTTT. The rearrangement uses TRBV9 and TRBJ2-2, with D tentatively TRBD2 (6 bases). CDR3 length equals 18 residues. V dropped 4 bases and J dropped 0 bases, with 19 bases sitting between them. CDR1 SGDLS and CDR2 YYNGEE come from the germline V gene. The full variable domain, in which reference TRBV9 and TRBJ2-2 provide the parts outside the CDR3, is DSGVTQTPKHLITATGQRVTLRCSPRSGDLSVYWYQQSLDQGLQFLIQYYNGEERAKGNILERFSAQQFPDLHSELNLSSLELGDSALYFCASSLPRWGGSNTGELFFGEGSRLTVL.

This sequence joins TRBV4-2 and TRBJ2-7; 10 bases agree with TRBD2. The V and J ends lost 4 bases and 5 bases, in that order; junction bases with no gene match: 5. There are 14 residues in the CDR3. Germline values: CDR1 LGHNA, CDR2 YNFKEQ. The CDR3 loop is CASSPPSGSDEQYF. CDR3 nucleotide sequence: TGTGCCAGCAGCCCCCCTAGCGGGAGCGACGAGCAGTACTTC.

Note on this clone: Compared with germline, one end of the junction differs, possibly owing to a read error. This sample also contains other DNA sequences that code for the same CDR3. This chain links TRBV10-3 with TRBJ2-2, with TRBD2 matching 8 bases. CDR1 is ENHRY, CDR2 SYGVKD, per germline. This CDR3 comprises 12 residues. The CDR3 DNA sequence: TGTGCCATCAGTGAGTCAGCGGGGGAGTTGTTTTTT. This encodes CAISESAGELFF.

The rearrangement uses TRBV9 and TRBJ2-5, with 12 nucleotides matching TRBD2. After removal of 4 bases from V and 4 bases from J, the junction contained 8 bases not matched to a gene. This CDR3 has 16 residues. Germline CDR1 and CDR2: SGDLS and YYNGEE. CDR3 in amino acids: CASSPSLLAGGETQYF. CDR3 in DNA: TGTGCCAGCAGCCCATCCCTACTAGCGGGAGGAGAGACCCAGTACTTC.

The gene calls are TRBV7-2 and TRBJ2-7; tentatively, D is TRBD1 (6 bases). Trimming removed 0 bases at V and 5 bases at J, with 8 bases between. Per the germline V gene, CDR1 is SGHTA and CDR2 is FQGNSA. CDR3 size: 13 residues. CDR3 sequence: CASSLADRNEQYF. CDR3 DNA sequence: TGTGCCAGCAGCTTAGCGGACAGAAACGAGCAGTACTTC.

The chain carries TRBV29-1 and TRBJ1-1, with D perhaps TRBD1 (6 bases). V was clipped by 4 bases and J by 4 bases, with 13 bases between them. CDR3 size: 13 residues. Germline loops: CDR1 SQVTM, CDR2 ANQGSEA. The CDR3 DNA follows: TGCAGCGTTGGGGGGAGGGGGAGCACTGAAGCTTTCTTT. This translates into CSVGGRGSTEAFF.

The chain has TRBV11-2 and TRBJ1-1; 9 nucleotides match TRBD1. Germline V gene sequence: CDR1 SGHAT, CDR2 FQNNGV. J lost 4 bases, V lost 4 bases, and 4 bases had no gene match. This CDR3 region has 14 residues. The CDR3: CASSSWTGATEAFF. As DNA, the CDR3 is TGTGCCAGCAGCTCCTGGACAGGGGCCACTGAAGCTTTCTTT.

The genes are TRBV10-3 and TRBJ2-7, with TRBD2 matching over 8 bases. The CDR3 has 14 amino acids. V trimming: 6 bases; J trimming: 0 bases; junction bases outside the gene matches: 4. Per the germline V gene, CDR1 is ENHRY and CDR2 is SYGVKD. CDR3 DNA sequence: TGTGCCATCAGCAGCGGGAGCGGCTCCTACGAGCAGTACTTC. Translating gives CAISSGSGSYEQYF.